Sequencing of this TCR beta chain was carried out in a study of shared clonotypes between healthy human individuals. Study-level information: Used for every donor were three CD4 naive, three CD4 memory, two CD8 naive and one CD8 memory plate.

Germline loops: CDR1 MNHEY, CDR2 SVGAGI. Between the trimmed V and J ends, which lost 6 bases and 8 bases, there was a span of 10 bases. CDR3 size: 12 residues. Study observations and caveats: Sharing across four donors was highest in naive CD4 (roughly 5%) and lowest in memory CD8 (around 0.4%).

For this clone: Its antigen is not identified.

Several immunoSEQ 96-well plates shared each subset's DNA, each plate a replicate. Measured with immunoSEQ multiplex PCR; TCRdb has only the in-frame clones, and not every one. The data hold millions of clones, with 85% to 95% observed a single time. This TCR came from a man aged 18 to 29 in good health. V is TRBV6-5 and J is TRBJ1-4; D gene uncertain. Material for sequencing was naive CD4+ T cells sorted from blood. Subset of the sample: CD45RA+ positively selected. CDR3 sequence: CASSRDLEKLFF. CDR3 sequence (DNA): TGTGCCAGCAGCCGCGACTTGGAAAAACTGTTTTTT.